The entry below describes one T cell receptor beta chain. These data are taken from a study of blood T cell repertoires in COVID-19. Study as a whole: Specimens from acute and convalescent COVID-19 originated in the United States, Italy and Spain. T cells, B-cell-depleted T cells, or PBMCs supplied cDNA or gDNA.

CDR3 size: 13 residues. Germline CDR1 is SGHRS and CDR2 is YFSETQ. V was clipped by 5 bases and J by 0 bases; unmatched bases: 0. Per the original methods: Cell counts per sample came from amplifying reference gene primers. Profiling relied on immunoSEQ multiplex PCR, and the TCRdb table lists in-frame clones only, not all of them. V and J calls and clone size are as listed in that table; D and trimming were resolved from the DNA. The repertoire holds about 210,000 clones, 80% to 90% seen once, with 2.5% to 3.5% in the top ten. This clonotype originated in a man over 45 with active or convalescent COVID-19. The chain combines TRBV5-1 with TRBJ2-3; TRBD1 agrees at 7 bases. The sample taken for sequencing was peripheral blood. The DNA of the CDR3 is TGCGCCAGCAGACAGGGGAGCACAGATACGCAGTATTTT. Protein: CASRQGSTDTQYF. The entire variable domain, with the rest obtained from reference TRBV5-1 and TRBJ2-3, is as follows: KAGVTQTPRYLIKTRGQQVTLSCSPISGHRSVSWYQQTPGQGLQFLFEYFSETQRNKGNFPGRFSGRQFSNSRSEMNVSTLELGDSALYLCASRQGSTDTQYFGPGTRLTVL.